A single sample gave rise to the 10 T cell receptor beta chains below, sequenced in a study of cytomegalovirus exposure and HLA in healthy donors. Use of 60 Vbeta and 13 Jbeta primers characterized the PCR. Some clones are missing from TCRdb's copy, which holds only in-frame ones; the method was immunoSEQ multiplex PCR. Its clone listing holds 150,000 or so clones. Sequencing was carried out using PBMCs. The receptors were sampled from a man aged 18-30 years in good health and CMV-seronegative.

The chain uses TRBV7-9 and TRBJ2-5; D is ambiguous. V gave up 6 bases and J gave up 1 base, with 12 bases separating them. The germline V gene has CDR1 SEHNR and CDR2 FQNEAQ (reference sequence). CDR3 length equals 14 residues. CDR3 in DNA: TGTGCCAGCAGTATACAGAGCATCCAAGAGACCCAGTACTTC. Its protein is CASSIQSIQETQYF.

The chain has TRBV6-1 and TRBJ1-2; 11 bases map to TRBD1. This CDR3 has 13 residues. The germline CDR1 and CDR2 sequences are MNHNS and SASEGT. J gave up 8 bases and V 6 bases, and 5 bases lay outside the gene matches. Written as DNA, the CDR3 is TGTGCCAGCAGCGGACAGGGGGCTAAAGGCTACACCTTC. As protein: CASSGQGAKGYTF.

The V and J genes are TRBV7-9 and TRBJ2-2, with 12 bases that match TRBD1. The ends lost 5 bases at V and 3 bases at J; junction bases unmatched: 7. The CDR3 runs to 17 residues. CDR1 and CDR2 (germline): SEHNR, FQNEAQ (reference sequence). Here the CDR3 DNA reads TGTGCCAGCAGCCAGGGACAGGGGGCGCCGGACACCGGGGAGCTGTTTTTT. This codes for CASSQGQGAPDTGELFF.

This sequence joins TRBV28 and TRBJ1-5; D is unclear. Trimming pared 2 bases from V and 8 bases from J, leaving 10 bases between. Germline assignment: CDR1 MDHEN and CDR2 SYDVKM. The CDR3 extends over 13 amino acids. The CDR3 region has the DNA TGTGCCAGCAGTTTAGCCCCTCCTAAGCCCCAGCATTTT. This gives the protein CASSLAPPKPQHF.

This rearrangement joins TRBV19 to TRBJ1-2, with D unresolved. Per the germline V gene, CDR1 is LNHDA and CDR2 is SQIVND (reference sequence). V lost 3 bases and J 5 bases, leaving 16 bases between the germline ends. The CDR3 has 15 amino acids. CDR3 amino acids: CASSIRQALAYGYTF. The CDR3 DNA is TGTGCCAGTAGTATTAGGCAGGCTTTGGCGTATGGCTACACCTTC. Drawing the rest from reference TRBV19 and TRBJ1-2, the complete variable domain is DGGITQSPKYLFRKEGQNVTLSCEQNLNHDAMYWYRQDPGQGLRLIYYSQIVNDFQKGDIAEGYSVSREKKESFPLTVTSAQKNPTAFYLCASSIRQALAYGYTFGSGTRLTVV.

The chain carries TRBV2 and TRBJ1-2, with 7 bases identical to TRBD1. The CDR3 length is 15 residues. Unmatched junction bases numbered 14, after V lost 8 bases and J lost 5 bases. CDR1 is SNHLY, CDR2 FYNNEI, per germline. The CDR3 is CASLLLGTEEYGYTF. The DNA for the CDR3 is TGTGCCAGCCTATTATTGGGGACAGAAGAGTATGGCTACACCTTC.

The CDR3 nucleotides are TGTGCCAGCAGCGGAACCGGGACATCATCCGGGGAGCTGTTTTTT. It translates to CASSGTGTSSGELFF. The chain employs TRBV11-3 and TRBJ2-2; D perhaps matches TRBD1 (6 bases). CDR1 is SGHNT and CDR2 is YENEEA in the germline V gene. The CDR3 has 15 amino acids. V lost 5 bases and J 6 bases, leaving 16 bases between the germline ends.

The chain carries TRBV7-2 and TRBJ1-1; D unclear. The CDR3 loop spans 13 amino acids. From germline, CDR1 is SGHTA and CDR2 FQGNSA. V was pared by 5 bases and J by 6 bases, with 13 bases between. DNA for the CDR3: TGTGCCAGCAGCCCCTACGGGATGGCTGAAGCTTTCTTT. This gives the protein CASSPYGMAEAFF. Variable domain in full (rest from reference TRBV7-2 and TRBJ1-1): GAGVSQSPSNKVTEKGKDVELRCDPISGHTALYWYRQSLGQGLEFLIYFQGNSAPDKSGLPSDRFSAERTGGSVSTLTIQRTQQEDSAVYLCASSPYGMAEAFFGQGTRLTVV.

The V gene is TRBV5-7, the J gene TRBJ2-4; 7 positions match TRBD1. TRBV5-7 is an ORF, with its function uncertain. The CDR3 covers 12 residues. After removal of 0 bases from V and 12 bases from J, the junction contained 3 bases not matched to a gene. The CDR3 region is CASSLVGTDQYF. The DNA of the CDR3 is TGTGCCAGCAGCTTGGTCGGGACAGATCAGTACTTC.

The genes are TRBV19 and TRBJ2-1; 10 bases align to TRBD1. The germline CDR1 and CDR2 sequences are LNHDA and SQIVND (reference sequence). The V gene end was trimmed by 8 bases and the J gene end by 12 bases; junction bases not matched to a gene: 13. This CDR3 region has 14 residues. For the CDR3, the DNA is TGTGCCAGTGAAACGGGACAGGGGCTTGGGGGGCAGTTCTTC. It specifies CASETGQGLGGQFF.